Following are 5 T cell receptor beta chains from one sample sequenced in a study of cytomegalovirus exposure and HLA in healthy donors. The protocol was immunoSEQ multiplex PCR, while the TCRdb copy is restricted to in-frame clones and leaves out a portion. This sample has 120,000 to 150,000 clones, with roughly 87% found just once. Input material: PBMCs. The source of these receptors is a man aged 18 to 30 in good health and CMV-seropositive.

The genes are TRBV4-1 and TRBJ1-2, with D possibly matching TRBD1 (5 bases). CDR1 and CDR2 from the germline V gene are MGHRA and YSYEKL. Between the trimmed V and J ends, which lost 4 bases and 1 base, there was a span of 10 bases. This CDR3 comprises 14 residues. CDR3 region: CASSLTAFNYGYTF. DNA for the CDR3: TGCGCCAGCAGCCTGACAGCATTTAACTATGGCTACACCTTC.

This clone occurred once. The chain couples TRBV10-1 to TRBJ2-1; the D gene is possibly TRBD2 (6 bases). The CDR3 sequence is 13 residues long. V was cut by 4 bases and J by 2 bases, with 6 bases left in between. Germline V gene lookup returns CDR1 WNHNN and CDR2 SYGVQD (reference sequence). Here the CDR3 DNA reads TGCGCCAGCAGTGGGGGGGCCTACAATGAGCAGTTCTTC. Translated: CASSGGAYNEQFF.

The rearrangement uses TRBV5-4 and TRBJ2-4, with D maybe TRBD1 (6 bases). Germline loops: CDR1 SGHNT, CDR2 YYREEE (reference sequence). The CDR3 totals 14 residues. V shed 4 bases and J shed 2 bases, with 10 bases lying between them. CDR3 nucleotides: TGTGCCAGCAGCCAACAGGGAACCAAAAACATTCAGTACTTC. Translating it yields CASSQQGTKNIQYF.

This chain connects TRBV9 to TRBJ1-1; D unresolved. The CDR3 sequence is 14 residues long. The V end was cut by 0 bases, the J end by 0 bases, with 6 bases between. CDR1 and CDR2 from the germline V gene are SGDLS and YYNGEE. The CDR3, as DNA: TGTGCCAGCAGCGTAGAGCTTGTGAACACTGAAGCTTTCTTT. This sequence encodes CASSVELVNTEAFF.

The J gene is TRBJ1-3, the V gene TRBV4-1; 7 bases map to TRBD1. The CDR3 is 17 residues long. The V and J ends lost 4 bases and 4 bases, in that order; junction bases with no gene match: 13. Germline CDR1 and CDR2: MGHRA and YSYEKL. The CDR3 loop reads CASSPSVGTANGNTIYF. In DNA form, the CDR3 reads TGCGCCAGCAGCCCCTCGGTGGGGACAGCAAACGGAAACACCATATATTTT.